The T cell receptor beta chain described here comes from a study of shared clonotypes between healthy human individuals. Study-level information: The study drew on two women and a few men aged 18 to 49 as donors.

Assay runs were performed at deep level. This table comes from immunoSEQ multiplex PCR, and its TCRdb copy is limited to in-frame clones, with some not included. Among 2.3 million or so clones listed, more than 80% were seen once. Study outcomes and limitations: Non-shared clonotypes were found to have lower generation probabilities than the clonotypes that were shared by all four of the sorted-subset donors.

Adult donors, all healthy and HIV-negative, had no recent acute infections or vaccinations. The germline V gene has CDR1 MNHEY and CDR2 SMNVEV (reference sequence). The CDR3 extends over 15 amino acids. V shed 8 bases and J shed 6 bases, with 20 bases lying between them. Worth noting for this clone: The antigen remains undetermined.

Sequencing was performed on naive CD4+ T cells from PBMCs. Subset reported: CD45RA+ positively selected. The receptor was isolated from a young man in good health. Some clones in this sample may be carry-over from other donors' samples. The gene calls are TRBV27 and TRBJ2-1; possibly TRBD1 for D (6 bases). The CDR3 is CASGTLSQGFNEQFF. The CDR3 nucleotides are TGTGCCAGCGGAACACTTTCTCAGGGGTTCAATGAGCAGTTCTTC.